This is a list of T cell receptor beta chains from one sample in a study of T-cell reconstitution after alpha-beta-depleted transplantation in children. TCRdb redid the calling of the PCR reads with MiXCR, one entry per CDR3 protein. There are around 94,000 distinct CDR3 sequences in the sample; 7% to 8% occur only once, and about 17% lies in the top ten. The starting material was PBMCs, obtained before TCRalphabeta/CD19-depleted stem cell transplant. These TCRs come from a boy aged 2-9 years with acute lymphoblastic leukemia, due to receive a stem cell transplant. The CDR3 runs from the conserved cysteine through the conserved F or W. A D gene is named only where the DNA matches it firmly. Clone size, where shown, is once, few, many, or a class for clones that have expanded.

>TRBD1|TRBV13|few|TRBJ2-7
CASSSRGQAYHEQYF
TGTGCCAGCAGCTCGAGAGGACAGGCCTACCACGAGCAGTACTTC
>.|TRBV29-1|.|TRBJ2-5
CSVERFGGTKTQYF
TGCAGCGTTGAAAGGTTTGGGGGCACGAAGACCCAGTACTTC
>TRBD1|TRBV6-1|.|TRBJ2-7
CASSEDRVYEQYF
TGTGCCAGCAGTGAGGACAGGGTCTACGAGCAGTACTTC
>TRBD1|TRBV20-1|few|TRBJ2-2
CSARRQGDIGELFF
TGCAGTGCTAGGCGACAGGGGGATATCGGGGAGCTGTTTTTT
>TRBD2|TRBV7-2|few|TRBJ2-3
CASSLGHTGGQDTQYF
TGTGCCAGCAGCTTAGGCCACACGGGGGGGCAAGATACGCAGTATTTT
>TRBD1|TRBV3-1|.|TRBJ2-3
CACSQDRAGGEADTQYF
TGTGCCTGCAGCCAAGATCGGGCAGGGGGCGAAGCAGATACGCAGTATTTT
>.|TRBV5-1|.|TRBJ1-1
CASSPTGRGMNTEAFF
TGCGCCAGCAGCCCGACAGGTAGGGGCATGAACACTGAAGCTTTCTTT
>TRBD2|TRBV19|.|TRBJ2-1
CASRPSGGRTYNEQFF
TGTGCCAGCCGCCCCTCGGGGGGACGGACCTACAATGAGCAGTTCTTC
>.|TRBV4-1|many|TRBJ2-2
CASSQASGELFF
TGCGCCAGCAGCCAAGCGAGCGGGGAGCTGTTTTTT
>.|TRBV5-8|many|TRBJ1-5
CASSYQEVQPQHF
TGTGCCAGCAGCTACCAGGAGGTTCAGCCCCAGCATTTT
>.|TRBV4-3|few|TRBJ2-7
CASSQATRGFSYEQYF
TGCGCCAGCAGCCAAGCGACCCGGGGCTTCTCCTACGAGCAGTACTTC
>.|TRBV3-1|few|TRBJ1-1
CASSQVLSRGLRAFF
TGTGCCAGCAGCCAAGTTTTATCCAGGGGACTACGAGCTTTCTTT
>.|TRBV24-1|few|TRBJ2-7
CATRIRGHRSSYEQYF
TGTGCCACCAGGATTAGGGGCCACCGAAGCTCCTACGAGCAGTACTTC
>.|TRBV10-2|.|TRBJ2-3
CASDQGSTDTQYF
TGCGCCAGCGATCAAGGGAGCACAGATACGCAGTATTTT
>.|TRBV18|many|TRBJ1-4
CASSSQTVSEKLFF
TGTGCCAGCTCATCCCAAACGGTATCTGAAAAACTGTTTTTT
>.|TRBV5-5|few|TRBJ2-7
CASSLSLSILDYEQYF
TGTGCCAGCAGCTTGTCCCTGTCGATCCTTGACTACGAGCAGTACTTC
>.|TRBV12-3/TRBV12-4|many|TRBJ2-3
CASSLARSTDTQYF
TGTGCCAGCAGTTTGGCTAGGAGCACAGATACGCAGTATTTT
>.|TRBV7-2|.|TRBJ2-1
CASSLVYLSYNEQFF
TGTGCCAGCAGCTTAGTGTACCTCTCCTACAATGAGCAGTTCTTC
>.|TRBV20-1|.|TRBJ1-2
CSARDPRSGYTF
TGCAGTGCTAGAGATCCCCGCTCTGGCTACACCTTC
>.|TRBV2|few|TRBJ2-4
CASSVPGEYF
TGTGCCAGCAGTGTCCCGGGAGAGTACTTC
>.|TRBV5-4|few|TRBJ2-7
CASSLGQGDREQYF
TGTGCCAGCAGCTTGGGGCAGGGAGATCGCGAGCAGTACTTC
>.|TRBV27|few|TRBJ2-5
CASSPLGNQETQYF
TGTGCCAGCAGTCCCTTGGGGAACCAAGAGACCCAGTACTTC
>.|TRBV18|.|TRBJ2-1
CASSPHQNEQFF
TGTGCCAGCTCACCTCATCAAAATGAGCAGTTCTTC
>TRBD1|TRBV12-3/TRBV12-4|many|TRBJ2-6
CASSFPGTGKIPGANVLTF
TGTGCCAGCAGTTTTCCCGGGACAGGGAAAATCCCTGGGGCCAACGTCCTGACTTTC
>.|TRBV12-3/TRBV12-4|few|TRBJ1-2
CASKGYGYTF
TGTGCCAGCAAGGGGTATGGCTACACCTTC
>.|TRBV7-2|few|TRBJ2-2
CASSVMLRGRELFF
TGTGCCAGCAGCGTCATGCTCAGGGGTCGGGAGCTGTTTTTT
>TRBD1|TRBV11-2|.|TRBJ1-2
CASSLDLDRVYGYTF
TGTGCCAGCAGCTTAGATCTCGACAGGGTCTATGGCTACACCTTC
>TRBD1|TRBV14|.|TRBJ1-2
CASSPLTTGDGYTF
TGTGCCAGCAGCCCCCTGACGACAGGGGACGGCTACACCTTC
>.|TRBV6-2/TRBV6-3|few|TRBJ2-5
CASSTRPRETQYF
TGTGCCAGCAGTACCCGGCCCCGAGAGACCCAGTACTTC
>.|TRBV20-1|many|TRBJ1-1
CSALTWTDYTEAFF
TGCAGTGCGCTGACCTGGACGGATTACACTGAAGCTTTCTTT
>.|TRBV3-1|few|TRBJ2-1
CASTPSTSDNEQFF
TGTGCCAGCACCCCGTCGACCTCCGACAATGAGCAGTTCTTC
>.|TRBV7-2|few|TRBJ1-3
CASSHGGGGNTIYF
TGTGCCAGCAGCCATGGGGGGGGCGGAAACACCATATATTTT
>.|TRBV12-3/TRBV12-4|few|TRBJ1-2
CASSPNRVEVGSYTF
TGTGCCAGCAGCCCGAACAGGGTTGAGGTAGGAAGCTACACCTTC
>TRBD2|TRBV20-1|few|TRBJ2-5
CSALRGAVQETQYF
TGCAGTGCGCTGCGGGGGGCGGTCCAAGAGACCCAGTACTTC
>TRBD1|TRBV12-3/TRBV12-4|few|TRBJ1-2
CASSAQGAVYGYTF
TGTGCCAGCAGTGCGCAGGGGGCCGTCTATGGCTACACCTTC
>.|TRBV7-6|.|TRBJ1-1
CASSLDRSDTEAFF
TGTGCCAGCAGCTTAGACAGGAGCGACACTGAAGCTTTCTTT
>TRBD2|TRBV7-9|few|TRBJ2-1
CASSSNQGLAGDEQFF
TGTGCCAGCAGCTCAAACCAGGGACTAGCGGGAGATGAGCAGTTCTTC